This entry describes one T cell receptor (beta chain). No antigen is known for it. The input lacks base qualities; no much larger clone sits a single base away. This sample is part of a study of CD8+CD57+ T cells in acquired aplastic anemia (dated by TCRdb to the late 2010s). Broadly, across the study: Extracted DNA from sorted CD4+ and CD8+ cells averaged approximately 3 ug, ranging from about 0.17 to 30 ug. A CD8+CD57+ expansion meant a frequency higher than the mean frequency seen in healthy subjects. On the study overall, not on this receptor specifically: Although roughly 29 CD8+ CDR3 sequences were shared by patients and controls, these sequences appeared highly expressed in patients and within the immunodominant clones of patients. Between patients and healthy controls, no significant difference in CD8+ Simpson's diversity was found (P=0.060).

The patients picked for sequencing were ones in whom flow cytometry had shown an expansion of CD8+CD57+ cells. All patients had severe acquired aplastic anemia diagnosed by International Study of Aplastic Anemia and Agranulocytosis and Camitta criteria. Patients had received no therapy at the time of blood sampling. The study deep-sequenced TCR repertoires of sorted CD4+ and CD8+ blood T cells from severe aplastic anemia patients and healthy subjects. Patients were enrolled in the USA under clinicaltrials.gov protocols 00001620, 01623167, 00001397, 00071045, 00081523 and 00961064. Ficoll-Paque density gradient centrifugation was used to isolate peripheral blood mononuclear cells. Before DNA extraction, CD4+ and CD8+ T cells were sorted with FACS or magnetic beads. Reading the germline V gene (reference sequence) gives CDR1 DFQATT and CDR2 SNEGSKA. V loses 5 bases of germline sequence and J loses 2 bases, and the interval between the two ends is 12 bases. The CDR3 covers 13 residues, taking in both the cysteine and the phenylalanine. Just CDR3 DNA is preserved here, 39 bases in frame from base 1.

Genomic DNA served as template for TCR beta VDJ combination and CDR3 sequence profiling. TCR repertoire sequencing was run on an Illumina HiSeq 2000. On the study's bioinformatics: Repertoire assessment relied on Simpson's diversity index, CDR3 size and DJ length profiles, and TRBV/TRBJ rearrangement plots. The most abundant DNA sequence in the deep sequencing data was defined as the immunodominant clone. CDR3 amino acid sequences were checked for sharing between subjects and were compared against published repertoires and the VDJdb database. The public reads were run again by TCRdb, first through fastp at Q25 and then through MiXCR, and only productive beta chains were kept. Duplicate CDR3 protein sequences are folded into a single record with the most common DNA and genes. The V and J calls were determined by TCRdb, not by the authors. The sample yields around 160,000 distinct CDR3 sequences; 40% to 55% were counted once. Approximately 2.8% of the sample comes from the top ten.

This TCR derives from a human donor with aplastic anemia. The chain is assembled from TRBV20-1 and TRBJ2-5; a tentative D call is TRBD2 (7 bases match). Input material: sorted CD4+, CD8+, or CD8+CD57+ T cells (not recorded which) from PBMCs. Read as DNA, the sequence is TGCAGTGCTGGGCGGGGGCGACAAGAGACCCAGTACTTC. Its product reads: CSAGRGRQETQYF.